The 23 T cell receptor beta chains below all came from one sample that was sequenced in a study of blood T cell repertoires in COVID-19 (dated by TCRdb to the early 2020s). The protocol used for the library was the immunoSEQ multiplex PCR assay. TCRdb holds this immuneACCESS table with in-frame rearrangements only. Some clones are missing; in checked studies, unresolved V genes explain under half, and the rest has no known cause. In all, the sample holds approximately 76,000 clones, and almost 85% of those were seen once. The top ten clones comprise roughly 10% of the sample. The sample comprised peripheral blood. The receptors come from a man aged 45-65 years with acute or convalescent COVID-19.

This clone has just a few counts. The CDR3 spells CASRQGPSYQETQYF. The CDR3 DNA reads as TGTGCCAGCAGACAGGGACCTTCCTACCAAGAGACCCAGTACTTC. The chain joins TRBV2 to TRBJ2-5, with TRBD1 as a possible D gene (6 bases). The CDR3 is made up of 15 amino acids. Looked up from germline, CDR1 is SNHLY and CDR2 is FYNNEI. V was pared by 6 bases and J by 0 bases, with 14 bases between.

The CDR3 is CASSLEGGRLTYEQYF. In DNA, the CDR3 is TGTGCCAGCAGTTTAGAAGGGGGTAGGCTCACCTACGAGCAGTACTTC. This chain links TRBV27 with TRBJ2-7; TRBD1 might be the D (6 bases). Trimming left V 2 bases short and J 2 bases short, with 16 bases between. In germline, CDR1 is MNHEY, CDR2 SMNVEV (reference sequence). The CDR3 consists of 16 residues.

V usage is TRBV27 and J usage is TRBJ2-4, with D possibly TRBD2 on 5 matching bases. Trimming took 6 bases from V and 0 from J, leaving 18 bases between them. Germline V lookup: CDR1 MNHEY, CDR2 SMNVEV (reference sequence). The CDR3 consists of 17 residues. In nucleotides, the CDR3 is TGTGCCAGCAGAGGACTGAAAGATAATCTAGCCAAAAACATTCAGTACTTC. This translates into CASRGLKDNLAKNIQYF.

V and J are TRBV28 and TRBJ2-7; 7 bases are a match to TRBD1. The CDR3 length is 14 residues. The germline CDR1 and CDR2 sequences are MDHEN and SYDVKM. Trimming took 4 bases from V and 0 from J; bases not matched to a gene: 3. The CDR3 sequence: CASSSAGGSYEQYF. CDR3 coding DNA: TGTGCCAGCAGTTCGGCAGGGGGCTCCTACGAGCAGTACTTC.

The chain carries TRBV27 and TRBJ2-3, with 7 nucleotides matching TRBD1. Unmatched junction bases numbered 7, after V lost 4 bases and J lost 0 bases. Germline V gene lookup returns CDR1 MNHEY and CDR2 SMNVEV (reference sequence). CDR3 length: 16 residues. CDR3 protein: CASSSGTVPSTDTQYF. The CDR3 DNA follows: TGTGCCAGCAGTTCCGGGACAGTCCCTAGCACAGATACGCAGTATTTT.

J is TRBJ1-5 and V is TRBV7-9, with a tentative D call TRBD1 (5 bases). This CDR3 has 15 residues. Germline V gene data show CDR1 as SEHNR and CDR2 as FQNEAQ (reference sequence). Trimming left V 3 bases short and J 7 bases short, with 16 bases between. The CDR3 loop reads CASSLDLRGDQPQHF. In DNA form, the CDR3 reads TGTGCCAGCAGCTTGGACCTTCGGGGGGACCAGCCCCAGCATTTT. The full variable domain, its missing parts supplied by reference TRBV7-9 and TRBJ1-5, is DTGVSQNPRHKITKRGQNVTFRCDPISEHNRLYWYRQTLGQGPEFLTYFQNEAQLEKSRLLSDRFSAERPKGSFSTLEIQRTEQGDSAMYLCASSLDLRGDQPQHFGDGTRLSIL.

In nucleotides, the CDR3 is TGTGCCAGCAGCTTAACAGCTGCGTTCGAGCAGTACTTC. This sequence encodes CASSLTAAFEQYF. The chain uses TRBV7-3 and TRBJ2-7, with D unclear. Trimming took off 0 bases at V and 6 bases at J, with 9 bases between the two ends. This CDR3 region has 13 residues. Germline V gene lookup returns CDR1 SGHTA and CDR2 FQGTGA.

V gene TRBV2 combines with J gene TRBJ2-5; 11 bases line up with TRBD2. Germline V lookup: CDR1 SNHLY, CDR2 FYNNEI. Trimming took 4 bases from V and 1 from J; bases not matched to a gene: 2. CDR3 length equals 15 residues. CDR3 region: CASSGLAGIQETQYF. The DNA of the CDR3 is TGTGCCAGCAGTGGACTAGCGGGGATCCAAGAGACCCAGTACTTC.

The table lists this clone with a count of one. The chain combines TRBV5-6 with TRBJ1-2; 10 nucleotides match TRBD1. The ends lost 4 bases at V and 2 bases at J; junction bases unmatched: 8. The CDR3 runs to 16 residues. Germline CDR1 reads SGHDT; CDR2 reads YYEEEE. The CDR3 DNA is TGTGCCAGCAGCAAGGGACAGGGGAGGTTCAACTATGGCTACACCTTC. Translated, it gives CASSKGQGRFNYGYTF.

The chain recombines TRBV5-8 with TRBJ2-5, with D possibly matching TRBD2 (6 bases). Trimming stripped 4 bases from V and 1 base from J, with 14 bases between. The germline CDR1 and CDR2 sequences are SGHTS and YDEGEE. This CDR3 comprises 15 residues. The CDR3: CASSPGRGIQETQYF. The CDR3 region has the DNA TGTGCCAGCAGCCCGGGACGGGGGATCCAAGAGACCCAGTACTTC.

Comment on this clone: At one end, the junction sequence differs from germline, possibly due to a read error. This chain uses TRBV7-2 with TRBJ1-1; no firm D call. Germline V gene data show CDR1 as SGHTA and CDR2 as FQGNSA. This CDR3 has 15 residues. CDR3 nucleotides: TGTGCCAGCAGCCTAGCGGCCTCAGGAGGCACTGAAGCTTTCTTT. This gives the protein CASSLAASGGTEAFF. Together with reference TRBV7-2 and TRBJ1-1, the CDR3 gives the full variable domain: GAGVSQSPSNKVTEKGKDVELRCDPISGHTALYWYRQSLGQGLEFLIYFQGNSAPDKSGLPSDRFSAERTGGSVSTLTIQRTQQEDSAVYLCASSLAASGGTEAFFGQGTRLTVV.

The gene calls are TRBV29-1 and TRBJ1-1; D unresolved. The germline V gene has CDR1 SQVTM and CDR2 ANQGSEA. V lost 0 bases and J 2 bases, leaving 7 bases between the germline ends. The CDR3 is 13 amino acids. This CDR3 is CSVEDRRNTEAFF. The CDR3 DNA reads as TGCAGCGTTGAAGATCGCAGAAACACTGAAGCTTTCTTT.

The genes are TRBV9 and TRBJ1-6, with 8 bases matching TRBD1. This CDR3 has 16 residues. J was trimmed by 6 bases and V by 0 bases; bases with no gene match: 5. Germline V gives CDR1 SGDLS, CDR2 YYNGEE. The chain's CDR3 is CASSVGGQVINSPLHF. The CDR3 DNA sequence: TGTGCCAGCAGCGTAGGGGGACAGGTGATTAATTCACCCCTCCACTTT.

This clone was seen a few times. V is TRBV11-2 and J is TRBJ2-5, with TRBD1 matching 8 bases. This CDR3 comprises 16 residues. CDR1 and CDR2 (germline): SGHAT, FQNNGV. The trim removed 5 bases at V and 1 base at J, leaving 9 bases unmatched. CDR3 in amino acids: CASSPLGTGLQETQYF. In DNA, the CDR3 is TGTGCCAGCAGCCCACTCGGGACAGGACTCCAAGAGACCCAGTACTTC.

This clone was recorded only once. The gene calls are TRBV6-6 and TRBJ1-4; D perhaps matches TRBD1 (5 bases). V was trimmed by 5 bases and J by 5 bases, leaving 9 bases between them. Germline V gives CDR1 MNHNY, CDR2 SVGAGI (reference sequence). This CDR3 region has 13 residues. In DNA, the CDR3 is TGTGCCAGCAGTAACAGGAAAAATGAAAAACTGTTTTTT. This sequence encodes CASSNRKNEKLFF.

J is TRBJ2-3 and V is TRBV6-5; TRBD2 is a possible D gene (5 bases). Germline lookup yields CDR1 MNHEY and CDR2 SVGAGI. V lost 6 bases and J 8 bases, leaving 21 bases between the germline ends. The CDR3 sequence is 15 residues long. DNA of the CDR3: TGTGCCAGCAGACCCCCGGGAAGCCATCTGGGTACGCAGTATTTT. Protein: CASRPPGSHLGTQYF.

CDR3 bases: TGTGCCAGCAGTCCAATGGACAGGGGGCGAAGTCAGCCCCAGCATTTT. Protein sequence: CASSPMDRGRSQPQHF. J is TRBJ1-5 and V is TRBV27, with TRBD1 matching 11 bases. The CDR3 sequence is 16 residues long. Germline assignment: CDR1 MNHEY and CDR2 SMNVEV (reference sequence). V trimming: 5 bases; J trimming: 6 bases; junction bases outside the gene matches: 9.

This sequence joins TRBV19 and TRBJ1-1; D unresolved. The CDR3 is 13 amino acids. V was clipped by 3 bases and J by 8 bases, with 13 bases between them. CDR1 is LNHDA, CDR2 SQIVND, per germline (reference sequence). This CDR3 reads CASSIRSNLEAFF. DNA for the CDR3: TGTGCCAGTAGTATCAGGTCTAACCTGGAAGCTTTCTTT.

V is TRBV10-3 and J is TRBJ2-5; 9 bases map to TRBD1. V lost 10 bases and J lost 5; bases outside the gene matches: 5. Germline V lookup: CDR1 ENHRY, CDR2 SYGVKD. This CDR3 spans 12 amino acids. The CDR3 protein is CATGQGGETQYF. In DNA, the CDR3 is TGTGCCACGGGACAGGGAGGGGAGACCCAGTACTTC.

J is TRBJ1-2 and V is TRBV7-2; D remains ambiguous. This CDR3 has 13 residues. The ends were cut back, 1 base at V and 5 bases at J, with 8 bases in the middle. CDR1 is SGHTA and CDR2 is FQGNSA in the germline V gene. The CDR3 bases are TGTGCCAGCAGCTTAGGATTCGGTTATGGCTACACCTTC. Its protein is CASSLGFGYGYTF.

In its sample, this clone was seen a few times. The chain joins TRBV30 to TRBJ2-7; D might be TRBD1 (6 bases). Germline V gives CDR1 GTSNPN, CDR2 SVGIG (reference sequence). V lost 0 bases, J lost 6 bases, and 18 bases lay in between. The CDR3 sequence is 15 residues long. The CDR3 here is CAWSVLNRAQGEQYF. CDR3 nucleotides: TGTGCCTGGAGTGTACTGAACAGGGCCCAGGGCGAGCAGTACTTC.

The rearrangement joins TRBV3-1 (or the pseudogene TRBV3-2) to TRBJ2-3; perhaps TRBD1 as D (6 bases). The V and J ends lost 0 bases and 6 bases respectively, with 16 bases between them. Germline CDR1 LGHDT, CDR2 YNNKEL (reference sequence). This CDR3 is built from 16 residues. CDR3 amino acids: CASSQEGAIRGDTQYF. Written as DNA, the CDR3 is TGTGCCAGCAGCCAAGAGGGGGCAATCCGCGGGGATACGCAGTATTTT.

The chain uses TRBV7-2 and TRBJ2-2, with D perhaps TRBD1 (6 bases). Germline CDR1 and CDR2: SGHTA and FQGNSA. CDR3 length equals 14 residues. The V and J ends lost 5 bases and 7 bases respectively, with 14 bases between them. DNA for the CDR3: TGTGCCAGCAGCCTCTACCAGGGGAACGGGGAGCTGTTTTTT. Residues: CASSLYQGNGELFF.